This T cell receptor beta chain was identified during a study of response to subunit inactivated influenza vaccine. The germline V gene has CDR1 SGHRS and CDR2 YFSETQ. The CDR3 runs 16 residues. Trimming at V came to 0 bases and at J to 4 bases, leaving 7 bases not matched to a gene. This clonotype came up many times. Its antigen is still unknown. General study points: Each seasonal influenza vaccination, the authors suggested, recruits few new T cells.

TCRdb reprocessed the RT-PCR reads via MiXCR and lists one record per CDR3 protein. Of roughly 650,000 distinct CDR3 sequences listed, around 13% are singletons. V usage is TRBV5-1 and J usage is TRBJ2-1; 7 nucleotides align to TRBD2. The sequence was collected from a man between 50 and 59 years old who received an inactivated influenza vaccine. This specimen was PBMCs from blood, taken 14 to 15 days before vaccination. Here the CDR3 DNA reads TGCGCCAGCAGCTTGGAGGGGCGGGGGAGATACAATGAGCAGTTCTTC. It specifies CASSLEGRGRYNEQFF.